Each of the 10 T cell receptor beta chains below was sequenced from the same sample in a study of early T cells in non-severe SARS-CoV-2 infection. TCRdb passed the 5' RACE reads through MiXCR, listing each CDR3 protein once. The sample carries about 100,000 distinct CDR3 sequences, roughly 12% recorded once. Sequencing used whole blood. These receptor sequences come from an adult who was a healthcare worker with PCR-confirmed SARS-CoV-2 infection or an uninfected control (not recorded which).

The chain recombines TRBV7-9 with TRBJ2-2; 8 positions agree with TRBD1. Germline trimming cut 6 bases from V and 3 bases from J; bases unmatched to any gene: 6. CDR3 length equals 15 residues. CDR1 is SEHNR and CDR2 is FQNEAQ in the germline V gene (reference sequence). CDR3 sequence reads: CASRRTGRDTGELFF. CDR3 nucleotide sequence: TGTGCCAGCAGGCGGACAGGGAGAGACACCGGGGAGCTGTTTTTT.

The chain employs TRBV29-1 and TRBJ2-7; 12 bases map to TRBD2. Per the germline V gene, CDR1 is SQVTM and CDR2 is ANQGSEA. The CDR3 contains 13 residues. Trimming cost V 0 bases and J 7 bases; bases outside gene matches: 1. The CDR3 loop is CSVEDLAGGEQYF. Here the CDR3 DNA reads TGCAGCGTTGAAGACCTAGCGGGAGGGGAGCAGTACTTC.

The genes are TRBV14 and TRBJ2-1, with 7 bases identical to TRBD2. V gave up 3 bases and J gave up 6 bases; unmatched junction bases: 8. The CDR3 loop spans 15 amino acids. The germline V gene has CDR1 SGHDN and CDR2 FVKESK. The DNA for the CDR3 is TGTGCCAGCAGCCAGATCCTCGGGAGGAGCAATGAGCAGTTCTTC. Translation: CASSQILGRSNEQFF.

The chain's CDR3 is CATSDTRTGADTQYF. CDR3 in DNA: TGTGCCACCAGTGATACCCGGACAGGCGCAGATACGCAGTATTTT. V and J are TRBV24-1 and TRBJ2-3; 7 bases map to TRBD1. Trimming took 3 bases from V and 4 from J; bases not matched to a gene: 6. This CDR3 contains 15 residues. Per the germline V gene, CDR1 is KGHDR and CDR2 is SFDVKD.

The chain has TRBV7-9 and TRBJ2-1; 8 bases are shared with TRBD2. Trimming cost V 1 base and J 2 bases; bases outside gene matches: 4. The CDR3 extends over 16 amino acids. Germline-derived CDR1 and CDR2 are SEHNR and FQNEAQ (reference sequence). This chain's CDR3 is CASSLVSGRAYNEQFF. CDR3 nucleotide sequence: TGTGCCAGCAGCTTAGTGAGCGGGAGAGCCTACAATGAGCAGTTCTTC.

The table lists this clonotype with a few counts. The chain recombines TRBV20-1 with TRBJ1-2, with no clear D. The CDR3 length is 13 residues. With 4 bases removed from V and 4 bases from J, the gap between germline ends came to 13 bases. Germline CDR1 is DFQATT and CDR2 is SNEGSKA (reference sequence). CDR3 DNA sequence: TGCAGTGCTATCCCGAGTGAGCCCTATGGCTACACCTTC. Translation gives CSAIPSEPYGYTF.

This clonotype was counted only a few times. The V call is TRBV7-3, the J call TRBJ1-1; unclear D gene. V was clipped by 5 bases and J by 6 bases, with 19 bases between them. There are 15 residues in the CDR3. In germline, CDR1 is SGHTA, CDR2 FQGTGA. CDR3 coding DNA: TGTGCCAGCAGCCAAGCCGGGCACCTGGTCTCTGAAGCTTTCTTT. Translating gives CASSQAGHLVSEAFF.

This clonotype has a count of ten or more. This chain connects TRBV28 to TRBJ2-7, with 9 bases matching TRBD1. CDR3 length equals 15 residues. Per germline, CDR1 MDHEN and CDR2 SYDVKM. V shed 4 bases and J 6 bases; nucleotides not matched to a gene: 10. The CDR3 here is CASSSLPGQGSEQYF. CDR3 bases: TGTGCCAGCAGTTCACTCCCGGGACAGGGTAGCGAGCAGTACTTC.

In this sample, this clonotype turned up many times. The genes are TRBV15 and TRBJ2-7, with 9 positions matching TRBD2. Germline trimming cut 3 bases from V and 7 bases from J; bases unmatched to any gene: 4. From germline, CDR1 is LNHNV and CDR2 YYDKDF (reference sequence). This CDR3 is 13 amino acids long. The CDR3 DNA reads as TGTGCCACCAGCAGTCTAGCGGGATGGGAGCAGTACTTC. It translates to CATSSLAGWEQYF.

The V and J genes are TRBV29-1 and TRBJ2-7; a weak D match, TRBD2 (5 bases). CDR3 length: 13 residues. Germline V gene lookup returns CDR1 SQVTM and CDR2 ANQGSEA. With 3 bases removed from V and 2 bases from J, the gap between germline ends came to 11 bases. The CDR3: CSVEKGVPYEQYF. DNA of the CDR3: TGCAGCGTTGAGAAGGGAGTCCCCTACGAGCAGTACTTC.